These 8 T cell receptor beta chains share one sample of origin, sequenced in a study of blood T cell repertoires in COVID-19. The protocol was immunoSEQ multiplex PCR, while the TCRdb copy is restricted to in-frame clones and leaves out a portion. The sample holds 200,000 to 300,000 clones, 70% to 85% seen once. Sequencing was performed on peripheral blood. The receptors shown here come from a woman over 75 with acute or convalescent COVID-19.

The J gene is TRBJ2-3, the V gene TRBV7-3; 9 bases fit TRBD2. The V gene end was trimmed by 2 bases and the J gene end by 5 bases; junction bases not matched to a gene: 8. In germline, CDR1 is SGHTA, CDR2 FQGTGA. The CDR3 covers 16 residues. CDR3 in DNA: TGTGCCAGCAGCTTAGTTGGCGGGGGGGCCGTAGATACGCAGTATTTT. The encoded protein is CASSLVGGGAVDTQYF.

The chain links TRBV3-1 (or the pseudogene TRBV3-2) to TRBJ2-5, with 7 bases identical to TRBD1. The CDR3 spans 16 residues. With V trimmed by 4 bases and J by 3 bases, 11 bases remained unmatched. Germline values: CDR1 LGHDT, CDR2 YNNKEL (reference sequence). The CDR3 loop reads CASSPYTSGTEETQYF. The CDR3 DNA is TGTGCCAGCAGCCCCTATACCTCCGGGACAGAAGAGACCCAGTACTTC.

This clone was observed many times. In DNA form, the CDR3 reads TGTGCCAGCAGTTACTCGGGGAGGAGTAATCAGCCCCAGCATTTT. The encoded protein is CASSYSGRSNQPQHF. This chain uses TRBV6-5 with TRBJ1-5, with D unresolved. Trimming left V 0 bases short and J 4 bases short, with 10 bases between. Per the germline V gene, CDR1 is MNHEY and CDR2 is SVGAGI. The CDR3 spans 15 residues.

The chain has TRBV2 and TRBJ2-3, with TRBD2 matching 10 bases. J gave up 8 bases and V 5 bases, and 10 bases lay outside the gene matches. The germline CDR1 and CDR2 sequences are SNHLY and FYNNEI. CDR3 size: 15 residues. CDR3: CASSQTGTSASTQYF. Written as DNA, the CDR3 is TGTGCCAGCAGTCAAACCGGGACTAGCGCGAGTACGCAGTATTTT.

This clone was detected a few times. The V and J genes are TRBV6-2 or TRBV6-3 and TRBJ2-5; D is unclear. This CDR3 contains 14 residues. Germline CDR1 is MNHEY and CDR2 is SVGEGT. V shed 2 bases and J shed 6 bases, with 13 bases lying between them. The CDR3 bases are TGTGCCAGCAGTTACCAGGCAGGTAGAAAGACCCAGTACTTC. As protein: CASSYQAGRKTQYF.

The CDR3 DNA reads TGTGCCAGTACCACGACAGGGGGCGGGAAGACCCAGTACTTC. Its translation: CASTTTGGGKTQYF. V gene TRBV19 combines with J gene TRBJ2-5; 10 bases agree with TRBD1. The CDR3 runs to 14 residues. With V trimmed by 7 bases and J by 6 bases, 8 bases remained unmatched. CDR1 LNHDA and CDR2 SQIVND come from the germline V gene (reference sequence).

The chain couples TRBV25-1 to TRBJ1-2; 8 bases match TRBD1. CDR3 length: 15 amino acids. With V trimmed by 1 base and J by 8 bases, 9 bases remained unmatched. Germline assignment: CDR1 MGHDK and CDR2 SYGVNS. The CDR3 here is CASSEWTTGGGGYTF. The CDR3 bases are TGTGCCAGCAGTGAATGGACCACAGGGGGTGGGGGCTACACCTTC.

J is TRBJ2-7 and V is TRBV5-4; TRBD1 is a possible D gene (6 bases). The CDR3 contains 13 residues. V was trimmed by 2 bases and J by 5 bases, leaving 11 bases between them. From germline, CDR1 is SGHNT and CDR2 YYREEE (reference sequence). DNA of the CDR3: TGTGCCAGCAGCTTAGCGACAGGAAACGAGCAGTACTTC. It specifies CASSLATGNEQYF.